The present T cell receptor (beta chain) was sequenced within a study of control samples from healthy donors and cancer patients. CDR3 length: 17 amino acids. Germline CDR1 is SGHAT and CDR2 is FQNNGV. The ends lost 4 bases at V and 3 bases at J; junction bases unmatched: 12. The repertoire was sequenced with immunoSEQ multiplex PCR; TCRdb's copy has only in-frame clones and lacks some. This table has some 150,000 clones, around 90% appearing once. V gene TRBV11-2 combines with J gene TRBJ2-7; 10 bases match TRBD1. The specimen was blood. The source of this sequence is a man aged 30-40 years in good health. The CDR3 here is CASSSTTGGVPLYEQYF. CDR3 bases: TGTGCCAGCAGCTCCACGACAGGGGGCGTCCCTCTCTACGAGCAGTACTTC.